Below, one T cell receptor beta chain is given with its context. Its antigen is as yet unknown. The data were produced by immunoSEQ multiplex PCR, yet TCRdb's version contains in-frame clones alone and is incomplete. The sample has tens of thousands of clones, about 94% seen once. This sample was included in a study of OX40 agonist ivuxolimab in advanced cancers. As for the study in general: The study treated patients with ivuxolimab, an agonistic anti-OX40 (CD134) antibody. Patients enrolled in dose escalation were diagnosed with hepatocellular carcinoma, melanoma, renal cell or head and neck cancer. Of mixed ages from about 20 to 90 and averaging approximately 60 years, the group was over 80% male.

V was clipped by 0 bases and J by 4 bases; unmatched bases: 13. The CDR3 is made up of 18 amino acids. In germline, CDR1 is SGDLS, CDR2 YYNGEE. General study points: Certain nonresponders additionally had low normalized T-cell clonal expansion.

Material: CD4+ or CD8+ T cells sorted from blood, obtained in a trial of the OX40 agonist ivuxolimab. This chain connects TRBV9 to TRBJ2-3, with 8 bases that match TRBD2. This TCR was recovered from an adult with an advanced solid tumor such as melanoma, head and neck, liver or kidney cancer. As DNA, the CDR3 is TGTGCCAGCAGCGTAGAAGGCTTGAGCGGGAGACCCCCAGATACGCAGTATTTT. Its translation: CASSVEGLSGRPPDTQYF.